Described below is a single TCR beta chain sequence and its context. These data belong to a study of blood T cell repertoires in COVID-19. Overall study context: Material from acute and convalescent COVID-19 was sourced from the United States, Italy and Spain. Sources were T cells, B-cell-depleted T cells, or PBMCs; the material itself was cDNA or gDNA.

Original methodology: Counts of nucleated cells, estimated from reference gene primer amplification, were obtained. Libraries were prepared by immunoSEQ multiplex PCR; TCRdb keeps only in-frame clonotypes and omits some of them. From that table come the V and J calls and clone size; the DNA was used to work out D and trimming. Altogether about 130,000 clones are present, 81% being singletons, with the ten largest covering roughly 9.1%. Germline V gene sequence: CDR1 SGHVS, CDR2 FQNEAQ. The CDR3 runs 15 residues. V was cut by 7 bases and J by 3 bases, with 17 bases left in between. This TCR was recovered from a woman in her sixties with active or convalescent COVID-19. The rearrangement links TRBV7-8 to TRBJ2-3; D possibly corresponds to TRBD1 (5 bases). Sequencing used peripheral blood. CDR3 bases: TGTGCCAGCACCAGGGAAGGAAAATTGACAGATACGCAGTATTTT. This sequence encodes CASTREGKLTDTQYF.